A single sample gave rise to the 14 T cell receptor beta chains below, sequenced in a study of T cell repertoires in cytomegalovirus infection. TCRdb re-derived calls from the reads in MiXCR, one entry per CDR3 protein. The sample includes 100,000 to 150,000 distinct CDR3 sequences, approximately 9.2% of them seen just once. Sample: PBMCs. These receptors were collected from a human donor in good health (CMV status not recorded). Some clones in this sample may be carry-over from other donors' samples.

The sample holds many counts of this clonotype. The V gene is TRBV20-1, the J gene TRBJ2-1, with 12 bases lining up with TRBD2. V trimming: 4 bases; J trimming: 4 bases; junction bases outside the gene matches: 5. Germline V gene sequence: CDR1 DFQATT, CDR2 SNEGSKA (reference sequence). This CDR3 has 15 amino acids. The DNA of the CDR3 is TGCAGTGCTACTAGACTAGCGGGGGATTACAATGAGCAGTTCTTC. Protein: CSATRLAGDYNEQFF.

This clonotype was detected ten times or more. V and J are TRBV2 and TRBJ1-1; 8 bases align to TRBD1. There are 15 residues in the CDR3. Germline CDR1 SNHLY, CDR2 FYNNEI. V was pared by 5 bases and J by 6 bases, with 11 bases of the junction left unmatched. The CDR3 loop reads CASSPDRGIPPEAFF. The CDR3 DNA is TGTGCCAGCAGTCCTGACAGGGGAATACCCCCTGAAGCTTTCTTT.

This clonotype has at least ten counts. The chain carries TRBV5-1 and TRBJ2-1, with 7 bases aligning to TRBD1. Trimming removed 0 bases from V and 6 bases from J; junction bases left unmatched: 3. CDR1 is SGHRS, CDR2 YFSETQ, per germline. This CDR3 comprises 14 residues. In DNA, the CDR3 is TGCGCCAGCAGCTTGGGACAGGGAGCCAATGAGCAGTTCTTC. As protein: CASSLGQGANEQFF.

This clonotype was seen repeatedly, ten times or more. The chain uses TRBV27 and TRBJ1-2, with D tentatively TRBD1 (6 bases). The CDR3 is made up of 15 amino acids. The ends were cut back, 5 bases at V and 4 bases at J, with 17 bases in the middle. Per the germline V gene, CDR1 is MNHEY and CDR2 is SMNVEV (reference sequence). CDR3 protein: CASSTLYRAGYGYTF. The DNA for the CDR3 is TGTGCCAGCAGTACACTTTACAGGGCTGGCTATGGCTACACCTTC.

The genes are TRBV2 and TRBJ1-5; 7 nucleotides agree with TRBD1. Germline assignment: CDR1 SNHLY and CDR2 FYNNEI. The CDR3 is 14 amino acids. Germline trimming cut 9 bases from V and 2 bases from J; bases unmatched to any gene: 7. The CDR3 protein is CASQLGTGNQPQHF. The CDR3 DNA follows: TGTGCCAGTCAGCTCGGGACAGGCAATCAGCCCCAGCATTTT.

This clonotype was found a few times. The chain links TRBV12-3 or TRBV12-4 to TRBJ1-5; D call uncertain. This CDR3 has 13 amino acids. Trimming removed 5 bases at V and 3 bases at J, with 8 bases between. The CDR3 DNA follows: TGTGCCAGCAGTCTCGGCTTCAATCAGCCCCAGCATTTT. As protein: CASSLGFNQPQHF.

The gene calls are TRBV29-1 and TRBJ1-2, with D possibly matching TRBD1 (5 bases). The CDR3 contains 13 residues. Deletions cut 4 bases from V and 4 bases from J, with 13 bases between. Germline V gene lookup returns CDR1 SQVTM and CDR2 ANQGSEA. Here the CDR3 reads CSVGDRDGYGYTF. As DNA, the CDR3 is TGCAGCGTTGGAGACCGGGACGGCTATGGCTACACCTTC.

This clonotype was detected many times. J is TRBJ2-3 and V is TRBV7-2; 9 bases match TRBD2. This CDR3 comprises 17 residues. Trimming removed 0 bases from V and 3 bases from J; junction bases left unmatched: 7. Germline CDR1 reads SGHTA; CDR2 reads FQGNSA. This CDR3 is CASSLAPAGGRTDTQYF. The CDR3 coding sequence is TGTGCCAGCAGCTTAGCGCCAGCGGGGGGCCGTACAGATACGCAGTATTTT.

This clonotype turned up a few times. The chain uses TRBV10-3 and TRBJ2-7; TRBD2 matches 12 bases. V gave up 5 bases and J gave up 3 bases; unmatched junction bases: 5. Germline values: CDR1 ENHRY, CDR2 SYGVKD. The length of the CDR3 is 15 residues. Here the CDR3 DNA reads TGTGCCATCAGTTTACTAGCGGGGGGACACTACGAGCAGTACTTC. The encoded protein is CAISLLAGGHYEQYF.

J is TRBJ2-7 and V is TRBV5-1; 7 nucleotides line up with TRBD1. The CDR3 is 12 residues long. Unmatched junction bases numbered 4, after V lost 5 bases and J lost 5 bases. The germline CDR1 and CDR2 sequences are SGHRS and YFSETQ. The CDR3 sequence is CASRLGGDEQYF. The CDR3 nucleotides are TGCGCCAGCAGATTAGGGGGCGACGAGCAGTACTTC.

This clonotype was seen many times. CDR3 region: CASSFNSATGDPNQPQHF. DNA of the CDR3: TGTGCCAGCAGTTTCAATTCCGCGACAGGGGATCCCAATCAGCCCCAGCATTTT. The V call is TRBV28, the J call TRBJ1-5; the match to TRBD1 covers 8 bases. The germline gives CDR1 MDHEN, CDR2 SYDVKM. Trimming at V came to 3 bases and at J to 3 bases, leaving 13 bases not matched to a gene. This CDR3 has 18 residues.

This clonotype was detected many times. This rearrangement joins TRBV4-2 to TRBJ2-5; D remains ambiguous. This CDR3 is 15 amino acids long. From germline, CDR1 is LGHNA and CDR2 YNFKEQ. Trimming took off 0 bases at V and 4 bases at J, with 12 bases between the two ends. CDR3 in DNA: TGTGCCAGCAGCCAAGAAGACCTGGTGTCAGAGACCCAGTACTTC. It yields the protein CASSQEDLVSETQYF.

This clonotype occurred many times. The rearrangement uses TRBV7-9 and TRBJ2-3; maybe TRBD1 (6 bases). CDR1 is SEHNR, CDR2 FQNEAQ, per germline (reference sequence). There are 15 residues in the CDR3. V was cut by 1 base and J by 5 bases, with 13 bases left in between. The CDR3 coding sequence is TGTGCCAGCAGCTTAGTAATGGGGGCGGGAGATACGCAGTATTTT. Translating it yields CASSLVMGAGDTQYF.

The chain is built from TRBV9 and TRBJ2-7; 10 nucleotides line up with TRBD1. Germline CDR1 reads SGDLS; CDR2 reads YYNGEE. The CDR3 is made up of 14 amino acids. J was trimmed by 7 bases and V by 2 bases; bases with no gene match: 6. The CDR3 DNA sequence: TGTGCCAGCAGCGTGGGGACAGGGGCTTGGGAGCAGTACTTC. Translated: CASSVGTGAWEQYF.